This T cell receptor (beta chain) was identified in a study of blood T cell repertoires in COVID-19. Study background: Samples came from the United States, Italy and Spain, spanning acute and convalescent COVID-19. T cells, B-cell-depleted T cells, or PBMCs provided the cDNA or gDNA that served as material.

In the authors' methods: Scientists estimated how many nucleated cells there were by amplifying reference gene primers. Produced via immunoSEQ multiplex PCR; TCRdb's table is partial and in-frame only. V and J calls and clone size are those listed in that table; D and trimming were worked out from the DNA. The sample consists of roughly 570,000 clones, 70% to 90% of them appearing once. V was cut by 8 bases and J by 8 bases, with 18 bases left in between. This CDR3 is built from 13 residues. CDR1 is KGHSH, CDR2 LQKENI, per germline. A single count supports this clone. It was during active infection that Seattle patients were enrolled and then longitudinally followed.

The V gene is TRBV18, the J gene TRBJ1-2, with D possibly matching TRBD1 (5 bases). Sequenced input: peripheral blood. The receptor comes from a woman in her 50s with COVID-19, enrolled during active disease. CDR3 in DNA: TGTGCCAGCGCCGACAGTCTCGGAGAGGGCTACACCTTC. Its translation: CASADSLGEGYTF.